The present entry profiles one T cell receptor beta chain with its context. V dropped 2 bases and J dropped 10 bases, with 21 bases sitting between them. The CDR3 has 16 amino acids. Germline V lookup: CDR1 MGHRA, CDR2 YSYEKL. The data were obtained in a study of early T cells in non-severe SARS-CoV-2 infection. Study summary: The chains were unpaired, and the sequenced material was bulk RNA from unsorted whole blood.

A single record per CDR3 protein comes from TCRdb applying MiXCR to the 5' RACE reads. The table includes around 47,000 distinct CDR3 sequences, roughly 9.6% detected once. The receptor was isolated from an adult who was a healthcare worker with PCR-confirmed SARS-CoV-2 infection or an uninfected control (not recorded which). The sequenced sample was whole blood. V and J are TRBV4-1 and TRBJ2-1; tentative D call: TRBD1 (6 bases). The CDR3 DNA reads TGCGCCAGCAGCCAATCTACAGGGATTTTAGAATGGGAGCAGTTCTTC. It yields the protein CASSQSTGILEWEQFF.